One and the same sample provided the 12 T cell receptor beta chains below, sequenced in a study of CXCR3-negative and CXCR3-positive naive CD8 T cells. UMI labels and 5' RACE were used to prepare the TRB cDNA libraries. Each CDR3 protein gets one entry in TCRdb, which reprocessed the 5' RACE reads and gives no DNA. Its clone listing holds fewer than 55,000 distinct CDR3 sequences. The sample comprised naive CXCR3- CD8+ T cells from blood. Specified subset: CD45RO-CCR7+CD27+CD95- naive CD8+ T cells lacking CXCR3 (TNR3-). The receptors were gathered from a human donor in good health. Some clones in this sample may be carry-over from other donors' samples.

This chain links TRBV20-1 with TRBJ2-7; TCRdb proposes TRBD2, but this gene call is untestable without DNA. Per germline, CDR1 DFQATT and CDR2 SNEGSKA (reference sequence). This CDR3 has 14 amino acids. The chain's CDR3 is CSGPEASGGYEQYF.

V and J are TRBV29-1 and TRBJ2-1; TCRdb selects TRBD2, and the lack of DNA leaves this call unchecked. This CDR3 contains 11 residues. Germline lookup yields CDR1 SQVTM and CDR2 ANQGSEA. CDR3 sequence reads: CSVRQRNEQFF.

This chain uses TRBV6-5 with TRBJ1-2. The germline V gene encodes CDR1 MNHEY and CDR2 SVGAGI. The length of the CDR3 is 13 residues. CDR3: CASSYSLDYGYTF.

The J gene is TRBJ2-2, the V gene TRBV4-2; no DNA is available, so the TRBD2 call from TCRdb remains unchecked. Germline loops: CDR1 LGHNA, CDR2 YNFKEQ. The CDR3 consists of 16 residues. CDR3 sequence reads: CASSPPREAITGELFF.

CDR3: CASSQPRDGLIPEELFF. The rearrangement links TRBV5-5 to TRBJ2-2; TCRdb's assignment of TRBD1 cannot be checked, as there is no DNA. The CDR3 has 17 amino acids. Germline CDR1 is SGHKS and CDR2 is YYEKEE (reference sequence).

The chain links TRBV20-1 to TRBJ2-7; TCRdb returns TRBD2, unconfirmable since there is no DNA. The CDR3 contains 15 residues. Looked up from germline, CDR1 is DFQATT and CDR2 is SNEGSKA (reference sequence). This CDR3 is CSAEGSGIESYEQYF.

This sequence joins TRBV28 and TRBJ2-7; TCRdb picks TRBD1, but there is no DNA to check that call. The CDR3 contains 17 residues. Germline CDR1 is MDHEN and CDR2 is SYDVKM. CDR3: CASSLFSGQGHTYEQYF.

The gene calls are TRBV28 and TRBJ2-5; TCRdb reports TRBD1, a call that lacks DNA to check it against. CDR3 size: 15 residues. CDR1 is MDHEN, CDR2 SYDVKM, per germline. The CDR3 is CASGRWDRGTGTQYF.

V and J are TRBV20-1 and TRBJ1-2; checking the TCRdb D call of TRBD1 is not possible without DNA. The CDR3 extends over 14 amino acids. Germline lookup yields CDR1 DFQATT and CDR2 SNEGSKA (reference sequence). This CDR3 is CSAAAQGRGYGYTF.

The CDR3 loop reads CASSPGQGGYEQYF. V gene TRBV7-6 combines with J gene TRBJ2-7; TCRdb selects TRBD1, and the lack of DNA leaves this call unchecked. CDR3 size: 14 residues. Germline V CDR1 and CDR2: SGHVS, FNYEAQ. The entire variable domain, with the rest obtained from reference TRBV7-6 and TRBJ2-7, is as follows: GAGVSQSPRYKVTKRGQDVALRCDPISGHVSLYWYRQALGQGPEFLTYFNYEAQQDKSGLPNDRFSAERPEGSISTLTIQRTEQRDSAMYRCASSPGQGGYEQYFGPGTRLTVT.

CDR3 sequence reads: CASSPRLVAGELFF. V gene TRBV7-2 combines with J gene TRBJ2-2; TCRdb's D gene call, TRBD2, goes unchecked for lack of DNA. Germline CDR1 is SGHTA and CDR2 is FQGNSA. The CDR3 length is 14 residues.

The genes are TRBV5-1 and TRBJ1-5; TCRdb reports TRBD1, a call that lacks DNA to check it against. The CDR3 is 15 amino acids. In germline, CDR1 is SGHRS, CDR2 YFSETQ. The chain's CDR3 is CASSPTGGDGKPQHF.